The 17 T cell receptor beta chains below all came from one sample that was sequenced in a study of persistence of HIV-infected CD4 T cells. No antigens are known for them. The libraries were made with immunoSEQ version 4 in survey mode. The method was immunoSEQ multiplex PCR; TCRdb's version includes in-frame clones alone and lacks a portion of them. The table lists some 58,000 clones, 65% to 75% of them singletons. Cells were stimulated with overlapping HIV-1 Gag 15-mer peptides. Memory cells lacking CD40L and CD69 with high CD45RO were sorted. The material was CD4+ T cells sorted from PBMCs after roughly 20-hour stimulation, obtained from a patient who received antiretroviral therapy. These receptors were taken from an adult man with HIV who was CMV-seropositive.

CDR3 nucleotide sequence: TGTGCCAGCAGCCCTACAGCTAACGGCTACGAGCAGTACTTC. Protein: CASSPTANGYEQYF. V and J are TRBV5-6 and TRBJ2-7, with unresolved D. V lost 4 bases, J lost 3 bases, and 14 bases lay in between. The CDR3 has 14 residues. The germline CDR1 and CDR2 sequences are SGHDT and YYEEEE.

CDR3 loop: CASSLKVMNTEAFF. The DNA of the CDR3 is TGTGCCAGCAGTTTAAAAGTTATGAACACTGAAGCTTTCTTT. This chain links TRBV27 with TRBJ1-1; D gene unclear. Germline CDR1 MNHEY, CDR2 SMNVEV (reference sequence). This CDR3 region has 14 residues. V lost 2 bases and J lost 0, with 7 bases in between.

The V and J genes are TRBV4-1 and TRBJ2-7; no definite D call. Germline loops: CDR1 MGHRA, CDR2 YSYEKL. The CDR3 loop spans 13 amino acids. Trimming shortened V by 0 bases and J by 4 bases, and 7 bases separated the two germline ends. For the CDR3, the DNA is TGCGCCAGCAGCCAAGATATTTTTTACGAGCAGTACTTC. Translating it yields CASSQDIFYEQYF.

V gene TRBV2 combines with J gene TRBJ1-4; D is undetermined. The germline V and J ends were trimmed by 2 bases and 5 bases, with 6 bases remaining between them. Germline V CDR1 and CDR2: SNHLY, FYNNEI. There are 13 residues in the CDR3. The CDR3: CASSEKRNEKLFF. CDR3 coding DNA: TGTGCCAGCAGTGAAAAACGGAATGAAAAACTGTTTTTT.

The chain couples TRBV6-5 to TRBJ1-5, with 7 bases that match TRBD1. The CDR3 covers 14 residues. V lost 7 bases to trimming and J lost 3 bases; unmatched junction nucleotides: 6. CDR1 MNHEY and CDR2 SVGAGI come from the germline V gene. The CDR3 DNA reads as TGTGCCAGCAAGCAGGACAGGTTCAATCAGCCCCAGCATTTT. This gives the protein CASKQDRFNQPQHF.

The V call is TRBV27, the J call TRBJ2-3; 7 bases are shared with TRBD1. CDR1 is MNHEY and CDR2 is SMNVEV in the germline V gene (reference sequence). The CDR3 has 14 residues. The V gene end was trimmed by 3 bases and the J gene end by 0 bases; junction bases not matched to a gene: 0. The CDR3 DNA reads TGTGCCAGCAGTTTGGGACAGAGCACAGATACGCAGTATTTT. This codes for CASSLGQSTDTQYF.

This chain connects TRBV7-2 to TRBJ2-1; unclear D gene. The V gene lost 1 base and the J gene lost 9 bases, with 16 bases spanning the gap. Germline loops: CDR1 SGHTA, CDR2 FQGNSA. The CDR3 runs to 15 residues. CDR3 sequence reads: CASSLVGPQVGEQFF. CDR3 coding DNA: TGTGCCAGCAGCTTAGTAGGGCCTCAAGTGGGTGAGCAGTTCTTC.

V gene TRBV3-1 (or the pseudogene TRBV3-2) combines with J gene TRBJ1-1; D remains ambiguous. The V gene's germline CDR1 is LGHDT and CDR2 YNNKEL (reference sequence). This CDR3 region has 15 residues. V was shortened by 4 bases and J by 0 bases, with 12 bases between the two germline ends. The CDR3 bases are TGTGCCAGCAGCCGCCGGGGAGTCATGAACACTGAAGCTTTCTTT. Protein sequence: CASSRRGVMNTEAFF.

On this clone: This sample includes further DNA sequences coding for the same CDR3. The CDR3 bases are TGTGCCAGCAGCTTAGGAGGGTCGCGCAATCAGCCCCAGCATTTT. Translation: CASSLGGSRNQPQHF. V usage is TRBV7-9 and J usage is TRBJ1-5, with no clear D. The CDR3 consists of 15 residues. Trimming removed 1 base at V and 2 bases at J, with 9 bases between. Germline-derived CDR1 and CDR2 are SEHNR and FQNEAQ (reference sequence).

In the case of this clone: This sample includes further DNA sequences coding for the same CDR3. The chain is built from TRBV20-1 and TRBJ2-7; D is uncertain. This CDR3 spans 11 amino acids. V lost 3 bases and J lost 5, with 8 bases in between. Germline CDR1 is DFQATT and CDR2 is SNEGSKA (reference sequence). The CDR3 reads CSASRTHEQYF. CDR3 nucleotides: TGCAGTGCTAGTAGGACCCACGAGCAGTACTTC.

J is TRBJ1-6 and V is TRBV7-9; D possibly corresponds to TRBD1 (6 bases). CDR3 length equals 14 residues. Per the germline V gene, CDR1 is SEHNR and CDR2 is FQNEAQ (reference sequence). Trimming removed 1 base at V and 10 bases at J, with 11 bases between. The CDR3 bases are TGTGCCAGCAGCTTAGAACAGGGTCGGTCACCCCTCCACTTT. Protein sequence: CASSLEQGRSPLHF.

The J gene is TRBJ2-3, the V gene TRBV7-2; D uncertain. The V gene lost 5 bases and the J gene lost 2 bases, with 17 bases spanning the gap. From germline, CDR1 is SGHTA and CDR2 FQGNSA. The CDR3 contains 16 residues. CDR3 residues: CASSQWSIVVTDTQYF. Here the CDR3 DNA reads TGTGCCAGCAGCCAGTGGTCGATAGTTGTCACAGATACGCAGTATTTT.

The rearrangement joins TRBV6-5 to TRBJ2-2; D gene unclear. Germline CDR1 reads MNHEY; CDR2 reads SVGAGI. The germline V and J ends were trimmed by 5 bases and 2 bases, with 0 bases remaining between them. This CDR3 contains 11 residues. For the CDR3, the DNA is TGTGCCAGCAGTAACACCGGGGAGCTGTTTTTT. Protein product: CASSNTGELFF.

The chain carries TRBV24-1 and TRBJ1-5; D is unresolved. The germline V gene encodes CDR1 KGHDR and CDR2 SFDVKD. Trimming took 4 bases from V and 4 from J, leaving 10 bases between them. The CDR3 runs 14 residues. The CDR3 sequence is CATSDGLGNQPQHF. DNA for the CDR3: TGTGCCACCAGTGACGGCCTAGGAAATCAGCCCCAGCATTTT.

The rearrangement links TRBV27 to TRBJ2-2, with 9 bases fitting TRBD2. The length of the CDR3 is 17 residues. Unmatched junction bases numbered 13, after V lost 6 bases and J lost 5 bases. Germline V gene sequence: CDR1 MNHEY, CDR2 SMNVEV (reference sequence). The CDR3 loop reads CASSYEFVAGGTGELFF. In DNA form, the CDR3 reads TGTGCCAGCAGCTACGAGTTCGTGGCGGGGGGGACCGGGGAGCTGTTTTTT.

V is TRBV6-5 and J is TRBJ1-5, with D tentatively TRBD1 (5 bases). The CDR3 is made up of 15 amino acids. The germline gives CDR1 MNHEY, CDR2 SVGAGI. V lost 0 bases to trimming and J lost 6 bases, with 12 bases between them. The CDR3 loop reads CASSYSGRESQPQHF. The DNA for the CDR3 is TGTGCCAGCAGTTACTCGGGCAGGGAGAGTCAGCCCCAGCATTTT.

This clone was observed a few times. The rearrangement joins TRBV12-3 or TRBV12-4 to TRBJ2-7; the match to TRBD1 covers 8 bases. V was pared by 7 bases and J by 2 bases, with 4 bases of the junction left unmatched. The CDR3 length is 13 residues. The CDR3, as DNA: TGTGCCAGCACCCTGGACAGGGCCTACGAGCAGTACTTC. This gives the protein CASTLDRAYEQYF.